One and the same sample provided the 15 T cell receptor beta chains below, sequenced in a study of cytomegalovirus exposure and HLA in healthy donors. Primers: 60 Vbeta forward and 13 Jbeta reverse. TCRdb keeps only in-frame clones here, not all; method: immunoSEQ multiplex PCR. The table has more than 95,000 clones, over 60% seen once. The specimen sequenced was PBMCs. The receptors were sampled from a woman in her thirties or forties in good health and CMV-seronegative.

Comments on this clone: Other DNA sequences in this specimen translate into the identical CDR3. J is TRBJ2-7 and V is TRBV27; a possible D gene is TRBD2 (6 bases). The CDR3 is 14 residues long. Trimming pared 3 bases from V and 4 bases from J, leaving 13 bases between. Germline CDR1 is MNHEY and CDR2 is SMNVEV (reference sequence). CDR3 in DNA: TGTGCCAGCAGTTTGGGAGCCGGGGGTTACGAGCAGTACTTC. Residues: CASSLGAGGYEQYF.

This clone was counted once. One end of the junction varies from germline; a read error may be responsible. The chain recombines TRBV7-9 with TRBJ2-6; tentatively, D is TRBD1 (5 bases). The germline CDR1 and CDR2 sequences are SEHNR and FQNEAQ (reference sequence). The CDR3 spans 15 residues. CDR3 protein: CASMQGYPGANGLTF. The CDR3, as DNA: TGTGCCAGCATGCAAGGGTATCCTGGGGCCAACGGCCTGACTTTC.

The chain employs TRBV5-5 and TRBJ2-7; 8 nucleotides align to TRBD1. Germline V CDR1 and CDR2: SGHKS, YYEKEE (reference sequence). V trimming: 4 bases; J trimming: 3 bases; junction bases outside the gene matches: 9. The CDR3 covers 15 residues. The CDR3 sequence is CASSPAGGPNYEQYF. CDR3 in DNA: TGTGCCAGCAGCCCAGCAGGGGGCCCAAACTACGAGCAGTACTTC.

The J gene is TRBJ1-5, the V gene TRBV18; 9 positions match TRBD1. V dropped 3 bases and J dropped 4; count of bases not matched to a gene: 1. CDR1 and CDR2 from the germline V gene are KGHSH and LQKENI. The CDR3 loop spans 14 amino acids. The CDR3 bases are TGTGCCAGCTCACCGACAGGGGGGAATCAGCCCCAGCATTTT. This gives the protein CASSPTGGNQPQHF.

V usage is TRBV4-1 and J usage is TRBJ2-4, with TRBD2 as a possible D gene (7 bases). The length of the CDR3 is 17 residues. CDR1 MGHRA and CDR2 YSYEKL come from the germline V gene. V was shortened by 1 base and J by 0 bases, with 13 bases between the two germline ends. The CDR3 nucleotides are TGCGCCAGCAGCCAAGGGGGGCTAGCGGTAGCCAAAAACATTCAGTACTTC. Its protein product is CASSQGGLAVAKNIQYF.

This chain connects TRBV9 to TRBJ1-3; weak D call: TRBD1 (5 bases). V gave up 0 bases and J gave up 0 bases, with 10 bases separating them. There are 16 residues in the CDR3. Germline-derived CDR1 and CDR2 are SGDLS and YYNGEE. The CDR3 sequence: CASSVAWGGSGNTIYF. The CDR3 DNA sequence: TGTGCCAGCAGCGTAGCTTGGGGGGGCTCTGGAAACACCATATATTTT.

V usage is TRBV7-3 and J usage is TRBJ2-6; no reliable D call. V was shortened by 2 bases and J by 0 bases, with 5 bases between the two germline ends. This CDR3 has 15 amino acids. In germline, CDR1 is SGHTA, CDR2 FQGTGA. CDR3 residues: CASSLALSGANVLTF. DNA for the CDR3: TGTGCCAGCAGCTTAGCGCTCTCTGGGGCCAACGTCCTGACTTTC.

The chain links TRBV6-5 to TRBJ2-1; 12 bases map to TRBD2. The length of the CDR3 is 15 residues. The trim removed 5 bases at V and 7 bases at J, leaving 6 bases unmatched. Germline CDR1 MNHEY, CDR2 SVGAGI. The CDR3 here is CASSTWTSGINEQFF. In DNA, the CDR3 is TGTGCCAGCAGTACGTGGACTAGCGGGATAAATGAGCAGTTCTTC.

The CDR3 DNA follows: TGTGCCAGCAGTTACTTGCGGGGGCCGTTTACCCAGTACTTC. Translated: CASSYLRGPFTQYF. This chain uses TRBV6-5 with TRBJ2-5, with D tentatively TRBD2 (7 bases). The CDR3 sequence is 14 residues long. CDR1 is MNHEY and CDR2 is SVGAGI in the germline V gene. V lost 1 base, J lost 8 bases, and 14 bases lay in between.

The chain links TRBV7-9 to TRBJ1-2; D uncertain. Trimming cost V 3 bases and J 8 bases, with 10 bases left between them. This CDR3 comprises 12 residues. Germline lookup yields CDR1 SEHNR and CDR2 FQNEAQ (reference sequence). The CDR3 reads CASSLVREGYTF. CDR3 coding DNA: TGTGCCAGCAGCTTGGTGAGGGAGGGCTACACCTTC.

The J gene is TRBJ2-1, the V gene TRBV5-5, with 10 bases that match TRBD2. The CDR3 is made up of 14 amino acids. Germline CDR1 is SGHKS and CDR2 is YYEKEE (reference sequence). The ends lost 1 base at V and 8 bases at J; junction bases unmatched: 3. Here the CDR3 DNA reads TGTGCCAGCAGCTTGAGCGGGAGGGCAGATGAGCAGTTCTTC. Protein: CASSLSGRADEQFF.

This clone turned up a few times. The CDR3 loop reads CASSLDRVEAFF. The CDR3 DNA sequence: TGCGCCAGCAGCCTGGACAGGGTTGAAGCTTTCTTT. The chain recombines TRBV5-1 with TRBJ1-1, with 8 bases matching TRBD1. Germline V gene data show CDR1 as SGHRS and CDR2 as YFSETQ. There are 12 residues in the CDR3. The trim removed 4 bases at V and 7 bases at J, leaving 3 bases unmatched.

Note on this clone: One end of the junction does not line up with germline, which may come from a read error. The CDR3 loop is CASSIPTGTQYF. For the CDR3, the DNA is TGCGCCAGCAGCATACCGACAGGTACGCAGTATTTT. The V and J genes are TRBV10-1 and TRBJ2-3; D is perhaps TRBD1 (6 bases). Germline CDR1 is WNHNN and CDR2 is SYGVQD (reference sequence). CDR3 length: 12 amino acids.

About this clone: A junction end diverges from the germline sequence, so it may reflect a read error. The rearrangement joins TRBV28 to TRBJ2-7, with 8 bases fitting TRBD2. Germline-derived CDR1 and CDR2 are MDHEN and SYDVKM. The length of the CDR3 is 14 residues. The DNA for the CDR3 is TGTGCCAGCAGTTTCCGGGGAGGGCGGGAGGCCCAACTCTTC. As protein: CASSFRGGREAQLF.

This clone was picked up a small number of times. The chain uses TRBV9 and TRBJ1-4; D might be TRBD1 (6 bases). This CDR3 is 15 amino acids long. Looked up from germline, CDR1 is SGDLS and CDR2 is YYNGEE. V was cut by 0 bases and J by 7 bases, with 13 bases left in between. Written as DNA, the CDR3 is TGTGCCAGCAGCGTAGGGGGGGGGCTTGGTGAAAAACTGTTTTTT. Protein: CASSVGGGLGEKLFF.